The clone carrying this T cell receptor beta chain showed up many times. Its specificity is unknown. Germline and junction disagree at one end, which may indicate a read error. Samples came from axillary lymph nodes draining the breast cancer. Each CDR3 protein is one row after TCRdb ran MiXCR on the multiplex PCR reads. This sample has fewer than 300,000 distinct CDR3 sequences, with around 32% found just once. In germline, CDR1 is MNHEY, CDR2 SVGAGI. The CDR3 contains 14 residues. This sample stems from a study of breast tumors, draining lymph nodes, adjacent tissues. Study results and caveats: Tumor T cell lymph node origin was a supported hypothesis, not proven.

Sequenced sample: axillary lymph node tissue. The V call is TRBV6-5, the J call TRBJ1-2; D is perhaps TRBD1 (5 bases). The source of this sequence is a female donor with breast cancer. Some clones in this sample may be carry-over from other donors' samples. CDR3: CASSHSGTAYGYTF. The CDR3, as DNA: TGTGCCAGCAGTCACTCCGGGACGGCTTATGGCTACACCTTC.